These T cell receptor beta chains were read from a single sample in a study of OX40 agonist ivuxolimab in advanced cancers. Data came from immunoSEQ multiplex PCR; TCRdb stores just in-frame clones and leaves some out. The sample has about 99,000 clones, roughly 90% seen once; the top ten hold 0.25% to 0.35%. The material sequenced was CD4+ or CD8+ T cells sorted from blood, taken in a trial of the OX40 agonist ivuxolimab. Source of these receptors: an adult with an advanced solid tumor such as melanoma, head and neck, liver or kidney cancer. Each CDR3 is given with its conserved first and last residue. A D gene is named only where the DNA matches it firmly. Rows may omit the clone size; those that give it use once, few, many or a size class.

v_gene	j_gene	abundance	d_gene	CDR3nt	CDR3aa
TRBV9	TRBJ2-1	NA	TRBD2	TGTGCCAGCAGCGTGGGGGTGTGGGAGGGCCTGAAGCAGTTCTTC	CASSVGVWEGLKQFF
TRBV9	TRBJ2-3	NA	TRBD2	TGTGCCAGCAGCGTAGCCGTGGCGGGAGCCACAGATACGCAGTATTTT	CASSVAVAGATDTQYF
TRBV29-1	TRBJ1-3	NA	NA	TGCAGCGTTGAGGCAGGGGCAGTTGGAAACACCATATATTTT	CSVEAGAVGNTIYF
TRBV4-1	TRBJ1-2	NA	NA	TGCGCCAGCAGCCAAGACGGGAAGACCTATGGCTACACCTTC	CASSQDGKTYGYTF
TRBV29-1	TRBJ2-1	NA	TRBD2	TGCAGCGTTACCCGGACTAGCGGGACCTACAATGAGCAGTTCTTC	CSVTRTSGTYNEQFF
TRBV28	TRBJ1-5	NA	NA	TGTGCCAGCAGGGGGGGGAATAGCAATCAGCCCCAGCATTTT	CASRGGNSNQPQHF
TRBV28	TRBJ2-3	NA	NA	TGTGCCAGCAGAATCAGGGGCCTTACGCAGTATTTT	CASRIRGLTQYF
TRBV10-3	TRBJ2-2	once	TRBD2	TGTGCCATCAGTGAGCCAACGGCGGGAGTGAACACCGGGGAGCTGTTTTTT	CAISEPTAGVNTGELFF
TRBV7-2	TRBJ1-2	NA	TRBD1	TGTGCCAGCAGCTTGACAGGGGATGGCTACACCTTC	CASSLTGDGYTF
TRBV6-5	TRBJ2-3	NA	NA	TGTGCCAGCAGTTACTCGAAGGCAGGGTCCGCAGATACGCAGTATTTT	CASSYSKAGSADTQYF
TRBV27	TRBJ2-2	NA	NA	TGTGCCAGCAGTTTCATGGGCGGGGAGCTGTTTTTT	CASSFMGGELFF
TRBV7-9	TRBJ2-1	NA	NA	TGTGCCAGCAGCCTAGCAGGCTACAGCTACAATGAGCAGTTCTTC	CASSLAGYSYNEQFF
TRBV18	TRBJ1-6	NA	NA	TGTGCCAGCTCACCATCCCAAGGGGGAGGTAATTCACCCCTCCACTTT	CASSPSQGGGNSPLHF
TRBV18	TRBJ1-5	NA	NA	TGTGCCAGCTCACCTGCGGAGGGAGTCAATCAGCCCCAGCATTTT	CASSPAEGVNQPQHF
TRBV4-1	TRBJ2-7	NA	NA	TGCGCCAGCAGCCAAGCACCGACAGCTTACGAGCAGTACTTC	CASSQAPTAYEQYF
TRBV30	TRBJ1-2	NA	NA	TGTGCCTGGAAAAGCGACGAAGAAGATGGCTACACCTTC	CAWKSDEEDGYTF
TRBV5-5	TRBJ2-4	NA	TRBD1	TGTGCCAGCAGACGGACAGGGGAGAACATTCAGTACTTC	CASRRTGENIQYF
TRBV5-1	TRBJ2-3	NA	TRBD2	TGCGCCAGCAGCTTAAGCGGGAGGGGGACAGATACGCAGTATTTT	CASSLSGRGTDTQYF
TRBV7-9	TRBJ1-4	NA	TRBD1	TGTGCCAGCAGCTCGGGACAGGGTTTAACGGCTAATGAAAAACTGTTTTTT	CASSSGQGLTANEKLFF
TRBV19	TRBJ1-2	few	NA	TGTGCCAGTAGTATCGACAGCTACACCTATGGCTACACCTTC	CASSIDSYTYGYTF
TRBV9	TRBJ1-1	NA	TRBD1	TGTGCCAGCAGCCCCGGACAGGGGCGGCCGGGGAACACTGAAGCTTTCTTT	CASSPGQGRPGNTEAFF
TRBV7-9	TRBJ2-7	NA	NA	TGTGCCAGCAGCTTAGCGGGGGAGCAGTACTTC	CASSLAGEQYF
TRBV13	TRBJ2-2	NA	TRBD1	TGTGCCAGCAGCCCGACAGGGCCCGGGGAGCTGTTTTTT	CASSPTGPGELFF
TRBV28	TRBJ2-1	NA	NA	TGTGCCAGCAGCCGGCCCCGGGACCTCTCCTACAATGAGCAGTTCTTC	CASSRPRDLSYNEQFF
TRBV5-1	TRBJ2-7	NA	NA	TGCGCCAGCAGCTTGGGGACAGCCGTTCGTACCGAGCAGTACTTC	CASSLGTAVRTEQYF
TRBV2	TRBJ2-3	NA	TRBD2	TGTGCCAGCAGCGGACTAGCAGATACGCAGTATTTT	CASSGLADTQYF
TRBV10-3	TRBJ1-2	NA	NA	TGTGCCATCAGTGAGTCCGGGGGGACGAACTATGGCTACACCTTC	CAISESGGTNYGYTF
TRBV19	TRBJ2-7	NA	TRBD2	TGTGCCAGTAGTGAAACGGGAGGGTTGGGCGAGCAGTACTTC	CASSETGGLGEQYF
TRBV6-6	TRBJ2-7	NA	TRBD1	TGTGCCAGCAGCGGAAGACAGGGGCTCTCCTACGAGCAGTACTTC	CASSGRQGLSYEQYF
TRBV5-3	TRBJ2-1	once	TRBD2	TGTGCCAGAAGCCCAACTAGCGGGAGAGTTGGTGAGCAGTTCTTC	CARSPTSGRVGEQFF
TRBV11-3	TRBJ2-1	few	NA	TGTGCCAGCAGCTATTACCGCAATGAGCAGTTCTTC	CASSYYRNEQFF
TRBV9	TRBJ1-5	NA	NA	TGTGCCAGCAGCGTAGGTTCAGGGGCGACCCAGCATTTT	CASSVGSGATQHF
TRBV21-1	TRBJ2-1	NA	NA	TGTGCCAGCAGCGCGGGACTAGCGGGCCACCCGACTTACAATGAGCAGTTCTTC	CASSAGLAGHPTYNEQFF
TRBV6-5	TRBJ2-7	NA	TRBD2	TGTGCCAGCAAATCTAGCGGGAGGTACGAGCAGTACTTC	CASKSSGRYEQYF
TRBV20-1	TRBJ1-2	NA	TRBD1	TGCAGTGCTCTGGACAGGGGGCAATACACCTTC	CSALDRGQYTF
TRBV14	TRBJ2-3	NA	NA	TGTGCCAGCAGCCAAGGAGGCGCGGTGTTTGATCGCACAGATACGCAGTATTTT	CASSQGGAVFDRTDTQYF
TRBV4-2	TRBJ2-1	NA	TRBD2	TGTGCCAGCAGCCAAGGGCTTGGCGGGAGGCGTAGCAATGAGCAGTTCTTC	CASSQGLGGRRSNEQFF
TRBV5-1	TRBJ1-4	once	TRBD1	TGCGCCAGCAGCCCGGGACAGGGGGCAGCTAATGAAAAACTGTTTTTT	CASSPGQGAANEKLFF
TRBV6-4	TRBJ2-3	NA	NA	TGTGCCAGCAGTGAAACGGGACAAAACACAGATACGCAGTATTTT	CASSETGQNTDTQYF
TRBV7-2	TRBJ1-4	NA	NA	TGTGCCAGCAGCTTTATCCAGGGTCCTAATGAAAAACTGTTTTTT	CASSFIQGPNEKLFF
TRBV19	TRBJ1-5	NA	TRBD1	TGTGCCAGTAGTTTTGGACAGGTTTATAGCAATCAGCCCCAGCATTTT	CASSFGQVYSNQPQHF
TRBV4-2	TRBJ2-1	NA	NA	TGTGCCAGCAGCGACGATTCGAAGGGGGGCTATGAGCAGTTCTTC	CASSDDSKGGYEQFF
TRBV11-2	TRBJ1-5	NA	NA	TGTGCCAGCAGCTTAGGGTCCTATCAGCCCCAGCATTTT	CASSLGSYQPQHF
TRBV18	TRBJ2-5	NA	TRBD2	TGTGCCAGCTCACCGGATGGACTAGCGGGGGAGACCCAGTACTTC	CASSPDGLAGETQYF
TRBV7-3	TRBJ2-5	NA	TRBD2	TGTGCCAGCAGCACAGCTAGCGGGAGGGCAGAGACCCAGTACTTC	CASSTASGRAETQYF
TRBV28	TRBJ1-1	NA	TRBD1	TGTGCCAGCAGTCTATGGACAGGGGGCGGCACTGAAGCTTTCTTT	CASSLWTGGGTEAFF
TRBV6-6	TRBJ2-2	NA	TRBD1	TGTGCCAGCAAAAAGGACAGGGTGATTAAAGTCGGGGAGCTGTTTTTT	CASKKDRVIKVGELFF
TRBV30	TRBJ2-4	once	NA	TGTGCCTGGAGTGTAGAGGGGGGCATTCAGTACTTC	CAWSVEGGIQYF
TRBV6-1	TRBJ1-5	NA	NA	TGTGCCAGCAGTGAAACGGGGGGTCAGCCCCAGCATTTT	CASSETGGQPQHF
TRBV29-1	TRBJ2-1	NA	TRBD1	TGCAGCGCCGGGACAGGGGGCCGGCTAGCGGGGCGCCCTGGGCAGTTCTTC	CSAGTGGRLAGRPGQFF
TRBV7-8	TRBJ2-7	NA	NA	TGTGCCAGCAGCCCCGCTCCCGTCTCCTACGAGCAGTACTTC	CASSPAPVSYEQYF
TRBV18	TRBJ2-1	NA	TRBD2	TGTGCCAGCTCACCGACTAGCGGGAAGGTTGAGCAGTTCTTC	CASSPTSGKVEQFF
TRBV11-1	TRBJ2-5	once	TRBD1	TGTGCCAGCAGCTTAGGGACAGGGTCTCAAGAGACCCAGTACTTC	CASSLGTGSQETQYF
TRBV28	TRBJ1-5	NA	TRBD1	TGTGCCACAGGGGGGGGGACAGACCATCAGCCCCAGCATTTT	CATGGGTDHQPQHF